The entry that follows covers one TCR beta chain sequence. This specimen comes from a study of CXCR3-negative and CXCR3-positive naive CD8 T cells. Libraries were UMI-labeled 5' RACE TRB cDNA. TCRdb re-analyzed the 5' RACE reads; it lists each CDR3 protein once, without DNA. This sample carries over 100,000 distinct CDR3 sequences, with roughly 0.3% going to the ten biggest clones. CD45RO-CCR7+CD27+CD95- marked naive CD8+ T cells. Sequencing input: naive CXCR3- CD8+ T cells from blood. Regarding subset: CD45RO-CCR7+CD27+CD95- naive CD8+ T cells lacking CXCR3 (TNR3-). This clonotype was sampled from a human donor in good health. Some clones in this sample may be carry-over from other donors' samples.

CDR3 sequence: CAAQPPGGFYEQYF. The chain employs TRBV10-3 and TRBJ2-7; TCRdb lists TRBD1, though no DNA is available to test this call. CDR3 length: 14 amino acids. From germline, CDR1 is ENHRY and CDR2 SYGVKD.